A single count supports the clone carrying this TCR beta chain. The junction departs from germline at one end; a sequencing error may be responsible. CDR3 length equals 16 residues. Germline V gene data show CDR1 as SGHAT and CDR2 as FQNNGV. These data originate in a study of tumor-infiltrating lymphocytes in primary liver carcinoma. The investigators made TCR beta cDNA from roughly 0.45 ug total RNA, using a constant-region primer. Employing slightly modified ARM-PCR, three nested multiplex PCR rounds were run, and these gave rise to the TCR beta libraries. In the first two PCR rounds, TRBV1-TRBV30 forward primers were paired with a C-beta reverse primer, and each round lasted roughly 9 cycles. MiXCR was run by TCRdb on the multiplex PCR reads, yielding one entry per CDR3 protein. This table has approximately 330,000 distinct CDR3 sequences, 65% appearing once. The study extracted blood RNA from unsorted whole blood and also extracted germline DNA. Enrolled patients were chronically infected with HBV and treatment-naive.

The sequenced sample consisted of peripheral blood. The chain carries TRBV11-2 and TRBJ2-7; D is ambiguous. The sequence was obtained from a middle-aged man with primary liver carcinoma and hepatitis B virus infection. CDR3 sequence (DNA): TGTGTCAGCAGCTTCCGTGCTAGTGTCAGCTCCTACGAGCAGTACTTC. Its protein product is CVSSFRASVSSYEQYF.